This T cell receptor beta chain was captured by sequencing in a study of blood T cell repertoires in COVID-19. Unmatched junction bases numbered 7, after V lost 4 bases and J lost 6 bases. Looked up from germline, CDR1 is SGHDN and CDR2 is FVKESK. CDR3 size: 15 residues. Here immunoSEQ multiplex PCR was the method, and the copy in TCRdb shows in-frame clones only, minus some. The data show more than 100,000 clones, over 75% seen once. This clone has a single count. The genes are TRBV14 and TRBJ1-4; 8 bases agree with TRBD1. The sequenced sample was peripheral blood. This sequence originates from a woman aged 55-69 years with acute or convalescent COVID-19. CDR3 nucleotides: TGTGCCAGCAGCCTAATCCGGGGACAGGATGAAAAACTGTTTTTT. It encodes CASSLIRGQDEKLFF.